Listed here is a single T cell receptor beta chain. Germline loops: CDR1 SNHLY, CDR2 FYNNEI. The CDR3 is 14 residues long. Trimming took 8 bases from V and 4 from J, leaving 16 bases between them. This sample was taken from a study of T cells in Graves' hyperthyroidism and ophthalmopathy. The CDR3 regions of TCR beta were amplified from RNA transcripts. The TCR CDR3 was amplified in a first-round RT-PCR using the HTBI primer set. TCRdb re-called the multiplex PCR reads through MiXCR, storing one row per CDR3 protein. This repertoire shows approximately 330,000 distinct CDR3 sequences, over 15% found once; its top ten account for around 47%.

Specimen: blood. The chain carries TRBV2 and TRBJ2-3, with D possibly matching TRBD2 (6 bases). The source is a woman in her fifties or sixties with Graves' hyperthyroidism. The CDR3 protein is CASLRVAESDTQYF. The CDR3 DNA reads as TGTGCCAGCCTCCGTGTAGCGGAGTCAGATACGCAGTATTTT.